The following is a TCR beta chain sequence with its context. The sample originates from a study of OX40 agonist ivuxolimab in advanced cancers. Systemic immunosuppression or a history of autoimmune disease excluded patients. Blood specimens came from baseline, cycle 4 day 1, and cycle 7 day 1. The CDR3 contains 13 residues. V lost 0 bases to trimming and J lost 7 bases, with 7 bases between them. The germline V gene encodes CDR1 SGHNT and CDR2 YENEEA. Assay: immunoSEQ multiplex PCR; the TCRdb copy retains only in-frame clones and omits some. The top ten hold 3.5% to 4% of the sample, which has approximately 50,000 clones, about 84% seen once.

This specimen was CD4+ or CD8+ T cells sorted from blood, taken in a trial of the OX40 agonist ivuxolimab. V gene TRBV11-3 combines with J gene TRBJ1-5, with a tentative D call TRBD1 (5 bases). The receptor was isolated from an adult with an advanced solid tumor such as melanoma, head and neck, liver or kidney cancer. CDR3 in amino acids: CASSLDGDQPQHF. CDR3 nucleotide sequence: TGTGCCAGCAGCTTAGACGGGGACCAGCCCCAGCATTTT.